This TCR beta chain was recorded in a study of cytomegalovirus exposure and HLA in healthy donors. Germline V lookup: CDR1 GTSNPN, CDR2 SVGIG (reference sequence). This CDR3 region has 14 residues. Trimming removed 2 bases at V and 0 bases at J, with 8 bases between. PCR employed 60 Vbeta and 13 Jbeta primers. The repertoire was sequenced with immunoSEQ multiplex PCR; TCRdb's copy has only in-frame clones and lacks some. In total, the table holds just under 65,000 clones. The TCR sequence derives from a boy between 10 and 17 years old in good health and CMV-seronegative. The material sequenced was PBMCs. This chain links TRBV30 with TRBJ2-1; D is uncertain. The CDR3 DNA follows: TGTGCCTGGAGTTCGACAAGCTCCTACAATGAGCAGTTCTTC. This translates into CAWSSTSSYNEQFF.